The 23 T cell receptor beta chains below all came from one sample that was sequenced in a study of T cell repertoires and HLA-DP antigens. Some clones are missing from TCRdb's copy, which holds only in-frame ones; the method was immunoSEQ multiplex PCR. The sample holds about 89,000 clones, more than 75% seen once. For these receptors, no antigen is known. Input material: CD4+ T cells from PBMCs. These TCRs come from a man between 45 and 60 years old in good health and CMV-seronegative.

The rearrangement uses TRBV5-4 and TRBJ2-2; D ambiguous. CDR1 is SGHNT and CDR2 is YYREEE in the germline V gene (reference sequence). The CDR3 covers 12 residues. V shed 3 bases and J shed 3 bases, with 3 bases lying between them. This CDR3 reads CASSSYTGELFF. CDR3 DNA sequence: TGTGCCAGCAGCTCTTACACCGGGGAGCTGTTTTTT.

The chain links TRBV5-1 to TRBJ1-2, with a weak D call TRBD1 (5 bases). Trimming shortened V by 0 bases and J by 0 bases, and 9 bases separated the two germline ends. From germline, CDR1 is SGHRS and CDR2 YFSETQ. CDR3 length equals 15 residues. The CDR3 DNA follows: TGCGCCAGCAGCTTGGGACAGCCTACTAACTATGGCTACACCTTC. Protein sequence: CASSLGQPTNYGYTF. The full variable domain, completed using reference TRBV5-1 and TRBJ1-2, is KAGVTQTPRYLIKTRGQQVTLSCSPISGHRSVSWYQQTPGQGLQFLFEYFSETQRNKGNFPGRFSGRQFSNSRSEMNVSTLELGDSALYLCASSLGQPTNYGYTFGSGTRLTVV.

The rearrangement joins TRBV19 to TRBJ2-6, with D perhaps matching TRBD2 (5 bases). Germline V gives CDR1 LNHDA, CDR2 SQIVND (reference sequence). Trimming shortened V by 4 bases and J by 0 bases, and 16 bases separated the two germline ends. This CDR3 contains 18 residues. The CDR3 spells CASSTGVALLSGANVLTF. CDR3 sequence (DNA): TGTGCCAGTAGTACAGGAGTAGCGTTACTCTCTGGGGCCAACGTCCTGACTTTC.

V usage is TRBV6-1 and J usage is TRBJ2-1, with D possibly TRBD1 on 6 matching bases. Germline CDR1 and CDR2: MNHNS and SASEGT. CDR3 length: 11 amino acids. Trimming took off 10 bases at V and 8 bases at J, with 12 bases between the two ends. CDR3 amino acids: CATTGLHEQFF. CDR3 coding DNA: TGTGCCACCACAGGGTTGCATGAGCAGTTCTTC.

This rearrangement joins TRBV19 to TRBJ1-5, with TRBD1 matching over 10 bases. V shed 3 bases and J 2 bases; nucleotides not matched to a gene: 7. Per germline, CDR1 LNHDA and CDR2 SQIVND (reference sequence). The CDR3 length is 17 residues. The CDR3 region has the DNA TGTGCCAGTAGTATTCTTTCTGGGACAGGGGGCAATCAGCCCCAGCATTTT. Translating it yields CASSILSGTGGNQPQHF. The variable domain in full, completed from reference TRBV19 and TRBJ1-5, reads DGGITQSPKYLFRKEGQNVTLSCEQNLNHDAMYWYRQDPGQGLRLIYYSQIVNDFQKGDIAEGYSVSREKKESFPLTVTSAQKNPTAFYLCASSILSGTGGNQPQHFGDGTRLSIL.

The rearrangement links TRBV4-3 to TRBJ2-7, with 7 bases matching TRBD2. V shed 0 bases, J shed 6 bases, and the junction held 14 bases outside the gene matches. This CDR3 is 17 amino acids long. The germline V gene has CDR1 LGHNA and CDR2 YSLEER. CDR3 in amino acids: CASSQDAQGRERVEQYF. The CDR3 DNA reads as TGCGCCAGCAGCCAAGACGCCCAAGGGCGGGAGAGGGTCGAGCAGTACTTC.

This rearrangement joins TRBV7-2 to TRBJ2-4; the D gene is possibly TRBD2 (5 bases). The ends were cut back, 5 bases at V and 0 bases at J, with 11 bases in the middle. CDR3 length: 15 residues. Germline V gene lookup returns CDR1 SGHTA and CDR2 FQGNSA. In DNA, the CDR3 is TGTGCCAGCAGCCCCGAACTAGGAGCCAAAAACATTCAGTACTTC. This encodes CASSPELGAKNIQYF.

CDR3 DNA: TGTGCCAGCAGTTACCTCGGGACAGCTAGCACAGATACGCAGTATTTT. This codes for CASSYLGTASTDTQYF. The chain employs TRBV6-5 and TRBJ2-3; TRBD1 aligns across 7 bases. The trim removed 2 bases at V and 0 bases at J, leaving 5 bases unmatched. CDR1 and CDR2 (germline): MNHEY, SVGAGI. The length of the CDR3 is 16 residues.

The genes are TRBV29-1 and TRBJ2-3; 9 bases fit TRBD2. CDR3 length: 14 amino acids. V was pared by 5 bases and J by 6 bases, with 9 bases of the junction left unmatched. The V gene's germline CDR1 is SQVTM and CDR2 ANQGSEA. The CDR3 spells CSVPSSGVADTQYF. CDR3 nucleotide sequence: TGCAGCGTTCCGTCTAGCGGGGTGGCGGATACGCAGTATTTT.

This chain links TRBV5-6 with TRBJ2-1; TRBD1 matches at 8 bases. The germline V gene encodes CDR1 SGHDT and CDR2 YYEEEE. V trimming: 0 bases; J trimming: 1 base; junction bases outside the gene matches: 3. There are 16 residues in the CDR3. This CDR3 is CASSLGTGPSYNEQFF. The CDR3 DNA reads TGTGCCAGCAGCTTGGGGACAGGGCCATCCTACAATGAGCAGTTCTTC.

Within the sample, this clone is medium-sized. The CDR3 region is CASSEAPESYEAFF. CDR3 DNA sequence: TGTGCCAGCAGTGAAGCCCCAGAATCTTATGAAGCTTTCTTT. The rearrangement joins TRBV2 to TRBJ1-1; no definite D call. In germline, CDR1 is SNHLY, CDR2 FYNNEI. Trimming took 0 bases from V and 7 from J, leaving 12 bases between them. This CDR3 has 14 amino acids.

In DNA form, the CDR3 reads TGCGCCAGCAGCTTATCAACAGGGGACACCGGGGAGCTGTTTTTT. Protein: CASSLSTGDTGELFF. The V and J genes are TRBV5-1 and TRBJ2-2, with TRBD1 matching over 7 bases. The CDR3 totals 15 residues. Germline CDR1 and CDR2: SGHRS and YFSETQ. Losses at the gene ends were 2 bases for V and 3 bases for J; bases not matched to a gene: 4.

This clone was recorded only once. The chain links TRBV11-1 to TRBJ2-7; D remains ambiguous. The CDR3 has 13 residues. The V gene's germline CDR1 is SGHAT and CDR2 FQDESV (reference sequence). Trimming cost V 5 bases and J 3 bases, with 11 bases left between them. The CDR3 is CASSPPGRYEQYF. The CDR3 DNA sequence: TGTGCCAGCAGCCCCCCCGGACGCTACGAGCAGTACTTC. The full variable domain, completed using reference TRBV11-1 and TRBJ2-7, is EAEVAQSPRYKITEKSQAVAFWCDPISGHATLYWYRQILGQGPELLVQFQDESVVDDSQLPKDRFSAERLKGVDSTLKIQPAELGDSAMYLCASSPPGRYEQYFGPGTRLTVT.

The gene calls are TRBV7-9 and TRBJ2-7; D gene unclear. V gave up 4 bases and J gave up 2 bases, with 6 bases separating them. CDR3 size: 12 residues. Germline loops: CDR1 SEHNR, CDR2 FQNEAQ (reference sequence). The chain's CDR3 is CASSYGTYEQYF. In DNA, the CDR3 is TGTGCCAGCAGCTATGGGACCTACGAGCAGTACTTC.

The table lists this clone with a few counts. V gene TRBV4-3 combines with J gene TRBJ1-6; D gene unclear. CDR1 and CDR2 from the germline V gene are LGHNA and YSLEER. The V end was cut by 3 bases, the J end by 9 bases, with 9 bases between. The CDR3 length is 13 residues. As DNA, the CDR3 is TGCGCCAGCAGCCACCTTGGCGGTTCACCCCTCCACTTT. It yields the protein CASSHLGGSPLHF.

The CDR3 DNA reads as TGTGCCAGCAGCGAACAGCGTATGAACACTGAAGCTTTCTTT. This gives the protein CASSEQRMNTEAFF. The genes are TRBV5-5 and TRBJ1-1; D gene ambiguous. There are 14 residues in the CDR3. V was clipped by 4 bases and J by 0 bases, with 10 bases between them. Germline CDR1 is SGHKS and CDR2 is YYEKEE (reference sequence).

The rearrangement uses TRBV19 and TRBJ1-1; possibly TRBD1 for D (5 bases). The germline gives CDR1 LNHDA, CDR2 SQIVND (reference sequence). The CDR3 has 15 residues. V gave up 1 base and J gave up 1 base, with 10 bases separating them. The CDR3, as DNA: TGTGCCAGTAGTATAGCGGGGACTAAGAACACTGAAGCTTTCTTT. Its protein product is CASSIAGTKNTEAFF.

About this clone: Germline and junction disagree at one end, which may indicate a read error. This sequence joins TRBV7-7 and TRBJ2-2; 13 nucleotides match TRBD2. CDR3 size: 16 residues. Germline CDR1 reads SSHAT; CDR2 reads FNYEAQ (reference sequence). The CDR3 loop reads CASSPRTSGSPGELFF. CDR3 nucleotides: TGTGCTAGCAGCCCGAGGACTAGCGGGAGCCCCGGGGAGCTGTTTTTT.

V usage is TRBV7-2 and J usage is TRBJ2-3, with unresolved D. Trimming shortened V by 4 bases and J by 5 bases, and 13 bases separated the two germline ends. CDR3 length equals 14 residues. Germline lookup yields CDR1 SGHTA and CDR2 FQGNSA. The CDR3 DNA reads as TGTGCCAGCAGCTCACCCACCTCAAGAGATACGCAGTATTTT. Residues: CASSSPTSRDTQYF.

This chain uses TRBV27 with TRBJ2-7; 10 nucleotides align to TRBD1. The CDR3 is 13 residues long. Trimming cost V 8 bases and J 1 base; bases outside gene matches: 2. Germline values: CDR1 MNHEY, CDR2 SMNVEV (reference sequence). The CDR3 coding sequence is TGTGCCAGCCGGGACAGGGGATCCTACGAGCAGTACTTC. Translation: CASRDRGSYEQYF.

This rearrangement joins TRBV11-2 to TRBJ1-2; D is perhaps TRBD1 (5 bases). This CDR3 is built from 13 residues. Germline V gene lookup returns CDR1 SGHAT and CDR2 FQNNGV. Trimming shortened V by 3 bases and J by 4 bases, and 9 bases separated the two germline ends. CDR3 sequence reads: CASSLGGIYGYTF. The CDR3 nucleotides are TGTGCCAGCAGCTTGGGGGGTATCTATGGCTACACCTTC.

CDR3 amino acids: CASSDRDYGYTF. CDR3 coding DNA: TGCGCCAGCAGTGACAGGGACTATGGCTACACCTTC. The genes are TRBV10-1 and TRBJ1-2; D is possibly TRBD1 (5 bases). Trimming cost V 3 bases and J 3 bases, with 5 bases left between them. Germline V CDR1 and CDR2: WNHNN, SYGVQD (reference sequence). The CDR3 covers 12 residues.

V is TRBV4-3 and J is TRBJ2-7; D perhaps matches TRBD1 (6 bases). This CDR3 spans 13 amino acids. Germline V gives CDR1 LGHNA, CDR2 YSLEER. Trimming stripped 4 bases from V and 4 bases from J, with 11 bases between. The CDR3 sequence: CASSRGQMYEQYF. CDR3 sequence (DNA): TGCGCCAGCAGCCGCGGACAGATGTACGAGCAGTACTTC.